Below are 29 T cell receptor beta chains sequenced from a single sample in a study of CD8+ T cells in alopecia areata. Extraction and reverse transcription of RNA yielded cDNA as the sequencing template. Sequencing used immunoSEQ multiplex PCR; TCRdb keeps in-frame clones, though not all of them. The data show approximately 150,000 clones, with 62% seen just once and roughly a third held by the top ten. The material sequenced was CD8+ T cells sorted from blood. All receptors derive from a human donor in good health.

The chain is built from TRBV4-1 and TRBJ1-5; no definite D call. CDR1 is MGHRA and CDR2 is YSYEKL in the germline V gene. V lost 2 bases to trimming and J lost 1 base, with 6 bases between them. This CDR3 region has 14 residues. The CDR3: CASSQSLSNQPQHF. The CDR3, as DNA: TGCGCCAGCAGCCAAAGCTTGAGCAATCAGCCCCAGCATTTT.

V usage is TRBV11-2 and J usage is TRBJ2-3; possible D gene TRBD2, 6 bases. The V gene lost 1 base and the J gene lost 6 bases, with 17 bases spanning the gap. Germline lookup yields CDR1 SGHAT and CDR2 FQNNGV. The CDR3 contains 16 residues. The CDR3 protein is CASSLGVSGVGDTQYF. The CDR3 DNA is TGTGCCAGCAGCTTAGGAGTTTCGGGAGTGGGGGATACGCAGTATTTT.

This clone was counted once. V usage is TRBV7-9 and J usage is TRBJ1-2, with 8 bases lining up with TRBD1. Germline V CDR1 and CDR2: SEHNR, FQNEAQ (reference sequence). The CDR3 is 17 residues long. The ends lost 3 bases at V and 4 bases at J; junction bases unmatched: 13. CDR3 protein: CASSFQTGTGSPYGYTF. CDR3 bases: TGTGCCAGCAGCTTCCAAACCGGGACAGGATCCCCCTATGGCTACACCTTC.

The V call is TRBV20-1, the J call TRBJ1-2; maybe TRBD1 (5 bases). Per the germline V gene, CDR1 is DFQATT and CDR2 is SNEGSKA (reference sequence). The length of the CDR3 is 11 residues. As DNA, the CDR3 is TGCAGACCGGCGGGGCTGGAGGGCTACACCTTC. Translation gives CRPAGLEGYTF.

The V gene is TRBV4-1, the J gene TRBJ2-3; 14 positions agree with TRBD2. Germline assignment: CDR1 MGHRA and CDR2 YSYEKL. Trimming cost V 4 bases and J 4 bases; bases outside gene matches: 4. The CDR3 is 16 residues long. The CDR3 coding sequence is TGCGCCAGCAGCCCTGGGACTAGCGGGAGTTCAGATACGCAGTATTTT. This gives the protein CASSPGTSGSSDTQYF.

CDR3 nucleotides: TGCAGCGTCGAACATTTTCTTCAGGGGATGAACACTGAAGCTTTCTTT. Translating it yields CSVEHFLQGMNTEAFF. V and J are TRBV29-1 and TRBJ1-1; TRBD1 might be the D (6 bases). Per germline, CDR1 SQVTM and CDR2 ANQGSEA. V shed 6 bases and J shed 0 bases, with 20 bases lying between them. This CDR3 is built from 16 residues.

A few counts support this clone. This chain uses TRBV28 with TRBJ2-1, with 9 bases identical to TRBD2. This CDR3 contains 13 residues. After removal of 6 bases from V and 7 bases from J, the junction contained 4 bases not matched to a gene. The germline V gene encodes CDR1 MDHEN and CDR2 SYDVKM. In nucleotides, the CDR3 is TGTGCCAGCAGATCTAGCGGGGTTAATGAGCAGTTCTTC. This sequence encodes CASRSSGVNEQFF.

CDR3 residues: CASSFGWNTGELFF. The CDR3 nucleotides read TGTGCCAGCAGCTTCGGTTGGAACACCGGGGAGCTGTTTTTT. The chain employs TRBV7-3 and TRBJ2-2, with unresolved D. CDR1 is SGHTA, CDR2 FQGTGA, per germline. The CDR3 sequence is 14 residues long. Trimming pared 3 bases from V and 1 base from J, leaving 6 bases between. Filled out from reference TRBV7-3 and TRBJ2-2, the complete variable domain reads GAGVSQTPSNKVTEKGKYVELRCDPISGHTALYWYRQSLGQGPEFLIYFQGTGAADDSGLPNDRFFAVRPEGSVSTLKIQRTERGDSAVYLCASSFGWNTGELFFGEGSRLTVL.

The CDR3 DNA follows: TGTGCCAGCGGGGGACGGTACTACGAGCAGTACTTC. Amino acids: CASGGRYYEQYF. V and J are TRBV7-9 and TRBJ2-7; either TRBD1 or TRBD2 may supply D (5 bases each). The CDR3 is made up of 12 amino acids. V lost 8 bases, J lost 3 bases, and 11 bases lay in between. Looked up from germline, CDR1 is SEHNR and CDR2 is FQNEAQ (reference sequence). The variable domain in full, with the rest retrieved from reference TRBV7-9 and TRBJ2-7, is DTGVSQNPRHKITKRGQNVTFRCDPISEHNRLYWYRQTLGQGPEFLTYFQNEAQLEKSRLLSDRFSAERPKGSFSTLEIQRTEQGDSAMYLCASGGRYYEQYFGPGTRLTVT.

Here the CDR3 DNA reads TGTGCCAGCAGCCCGACGGGGGGCACAAATCAGCCCCAGCATTTT. Translation: CASSPTGGTNQPQHF. The rearrangement links TRBV7-9 to TRBJ1-5; maybe TRBD1 (6 bases). The CDR3 sequence is 15 residues long. Germline V CDR1 and CDR2: SEHNR, FQNEAQ (reference sequence). V was shortened by 5 bases and J by 4 bases, with 15 bases between the two germline ends.

The chain uses TRBV7-9 and TRBJ2-2; tentatively, D is TRBD2 (6 bases). Germline V gives CDR1 SEHNR, CDR2 FQNEAQ (reference sequence). The V and J ends lost 4 bases and 2 bases respectively, with 14 bases between them. The CDR3 sequence is 16 residues long. The CDR3 region has the DNA TGTGCCAGCAGCTCGGGAGCAGGAGAAAACACCGGGGAGCTGTTTTTT. Residues: CASSSGAGENTGELFF.

V usage is TRBV15 and J usage is TRBJ2-2; the D call may be TRBD1 or TRBD2 (5 bases each). This CDR3 has 15 amino acids. Germline lookup yields CDR1 LNHNV and CDR2 YYDKDF (reference sequence). V dropped 1 base and J dropped 3 bases, with 9 bases sitting between them. In nucleotides, the CDR3 is TGTGCCACCAGCAGAGGGGGGTTGGACACCGGGGAGCTGTTTTTT. It translates to CATSRGGLDTGELFF.

The chain uses TRBV28 and TRBJ2-1; D gene ambiguous. The germline CDR1 and CDR2 sequences are MDHEN and SYDVKM. This CDR3 spans 10 amino acids. With 8 bases removed from V and 9 bases from J, the gap between germline ends came to 8 bases. As DNA, the CDR3 is TGTGCCAGCGGGTCCGGTGAGCAGTTCTTC. Protein: CASGSGEQFF.

The V gene is TRBV6-5, the J gene TRBJ2-1, with TRBD2 matching over 13 bases. J was trimmed by 8 bases and V by 5 bases; bases with no gene match: 6. The CDR3 runs to 15 residues. Germline values: CDR1 MNHEY, CDR2 SVGAGI. This CDR3 reads CASSKLAGGVDEQFF. CDR3 bases: TGTGCCAGCAGTAAACTAGCGGGAGGGGTCGATGAGCAGTTCTTC.

The chain links TRBV5-1 to TRBJ1-1; a possible D gene is TRBD1 (6 bases). This CDR3 spans 13 amino acids. Germline assignment: CDR1 SGHRS and CDR2 YFSETQ. Trimming cost V 0 bases and J 10 bases, with 13 bases left between them. The CDR3: CASSLDNRERAFF. The CDR3 coding sequence is TGCGCCAGCAGCTTGGATAACAGGGAAAGAGCTTTCTTT.

This chain uses TRBV7-9 with TRBJ2-7; 7 nucleotides match TRBD1. Germline CDR1 SEHNR, CDR2 FQNEAQ (reference sequence). The CDR3 runs 14 residues. J was trimmed by 7 bases and V by 5 bases; bases with no gene match: 11. The CDR3, as DNA: TGTGCCAGCAGCCGCGACAGGGATCCCCCTGAGCAGTACTTC. It yields the protein CASSRDRDPPEQYF.

This clone was picked up a small number of times. The rearrangement joins TRBV2 to TRBJ2-7, with TRBD2 matching 7 bases. Germline assignment: CDR1 SNHLY and CDR2 FYNNEI. The CDR3 is 13 residues long. V dropped 2 bases and J dropped 5; count of bases not matched to a gene: 3. CDR3 amino acids: CASSERDYDEQYF. The CDR3 nucleotides are TGTGCCAGCAGTGAACGGGACTACGACGAGCAGTACTTC.

This clone was seen a handful of times. DNA for the CDR3: TGCAGCGTGGGGGGAGGACTAGCGGAGCCTTACACCGGGGAGCTGTTTTTT. This codes for CSVGGGLAEPYTGELFF. V is TRBV29-1 and J is TRBJ2-2; 10 nucleotides agree with TRBD2. Trimming removed 6 bases from V and 3 bases from J; junction bases left unmatched: 13. CDR3 length equals 17 residues. Germline V gene lookup returns CDR1 SQVTM and CDR2 ANQGSEA.

This clone came up many times. The sample holds other DNA sequences that translate to the same CDR3. V is TRBV7-9 and J is TRBJ2-7; 13 bases agree with TRBD2. Germline trimming cut 2 bases from V and 5 bases from J; bases unmatched to any gene: 3. This CDR3 is built from 15 residues. Per germline, CDR1 SEHNR and CDR2 FQNEAQ (reference sequence). CDR3 sequence reads: CASSLTGLAGDEQYF. Written as DNA, the CDR3 is TGTGCCAGCAGCTTAACAGGACTAGCGGGAGACGAGCAGTACTTC.

The chain has TRBV2 and TRBJ2-5; D might be TRBD2 (5 bases). V shed 3 bases and J shed 2 bases, with 16 bases lying between them. This CDR3 spans 16 amino acids. In germline, CDR1 is SNHLY, CDR2 FYNNEI. The CDR3 loop reads CASSDSGNLRQETQYF. The CDR3 region has the DNA TGTGCCAGCAGTGATTCGGGAAACCTAAGACAAGAGACCCAGTACTTC.

The V and J genes are TRBV5-1 and TRBJ2-4; TRBD2 matches at 9 bases. The CDR3 is made up of 18 amino acids. V shed 0 bases, J shed 0 bases, and the junction held 7 bases outside the gene matches. Per germline, CDR1 SGHRS and CDR2 YFSETQ. The CDR3 region has the DNA TGCGCCAGCAGCTTGGAGCCCGGACTAGCGCTAGCCAAAAACATTCAGTACTTC. Protein: CASSLEPGLALAKNIQYF.

This rearrangement joins TRBV9 to TRBJ1-3; D not certain. In germline, CDR1 is SGDLS, CDR2 YYNGEE. This CDR3 spans 15 amino acids. V lost 4 bases and J lost 2, with 13 bases in between. In DNA form, the CDR3 reads TGTGCCAGCAGCTCCGGCCGGGTAGCTGGAAACACCATATATTTT. Its protein is CASSSGRVAGNTIYF.

This sequence joins TRBV5-4 and TRBJ2-2; unclear D gene. Trimming took off 2 bases at V and 7 bases at J, with 6 bases between the two ends. Germline CDR1 SGHNT, CDR2 YYREEE (reference sequence). The CDR3 length is 12 residues. CDR3 coding DNA: TGTGCCAGCAGCTTCACGAGCGGGGAGCTGTTTTTT. It codes for CASSFTSGELFF.

V and J are TRBV4-2 and TRBJ2-7; D perhaps matches TRBD1 (5 bases). The CDR3 sequence is 14 residues long. V lost 1 base and J 1 base, leaving 8 bases between the germline ends. Germline CDR1 LGHNA, CDR2 YNFKEQ. The CDR3 bases are TGTGCCAGCAGCCAAGGGACACTGTCCTACGAGCAGTACTTC. Encoded protein: CASSQGTLSYEQYF.

The chain joins TRBV29-1 to TRBJ2-7; TRBD1 is a possible D gene (7 bases). Germline V gives CDR1 SQVTM, CDR2 ANQGSEA. The CDR3 spans 13 residues. V was cut by 3 bases and J by 2 bases, with 11 bases left in between. CDR3 in amino acids: CSVEGGQPYEQYF. The CDR3 bases are TGCAGCGTTGAGGGGGGACAGCCCTACGAGCAGTACTTC.

This chain joins TRBV27 and TRBJ2-5; 15 positions match TRBD2. Trimming cost V 6 bases and J 4 bases; bases outside gene matches: 3. There are 15 residues in the CDR3. Germline loops: CDR1 MNHEY, CDR2 SMNVEV (reference sequence). The CDR3 protein is CASRLGLAGGETQYF. CDR3 in DNA: TGTGCCAGCAGATTGGGACTAGCGGGAGGAGAGACCCAGTACTTC.

CDR3 sequence: CASSLGGYYNEQFF. The CDR3 region has the DNA TGTGCCAGCAGCCTAGGAGGGTACTACAATGAGCAGTTCTTC. The chain has TRBV25-1 and TRBJ2-1, with D possibly TRBD2 on 6 matching bases. The CDR3 loop spans 14 amino acids. With 6 bases removed from V and 3 bases from J, the gap between germline ends came to 12 bases. Germline V lookup: CDR1 MGHDK, CDR2 SYGVNS.

This sequence joins TRBV2 and TRBJ2-7; D may be TRBD1 or TRBD2 (6 bases each). Trimming removed 9 bases from V and 6 bases from J, with 12 bases in between. Germline values: CDR1 SNHLY, CDR2 FYNNEI. The CDR3 has 11 amino acids. The CDR3 region has the DNA TGTGCCAGTTTGGGGGGCGCCGAGCAGTACTTC. Translating gives CASLGGAEQYF.

For the CDR3, the DNA is TGCAGCGTTGAATCGGGGGACCTCTCCTACGAGCAGTACTTC. Translated: CSVESGDLSYEQYF. J is TRBJ2-7 and V is TRBV29-1; tentative D call: TRBD2 (6 bases). The CDR3 runs to 14 residues. The V gene lost 2 bases and the J gene lost 0 bases, with 11 bases spanning the gap. Germline CDR1 and CDR2: SQVTM and ANQGSEA.